The present entry profiles one T cell receptor (beta chain) with its context. Its antigen remains unidentified. The entry originates in a study of graft-versus-host responses after intestinal transplantation. In the study overall: Every recipient underwent anti-thymocyte globulin induction, then tacrolimus and steroids for 3 to 4 years.

With 5 bases removed from V and 8 bases from J, the gap between germline ends came to 4 bases. The CDR3 is made up of 11 amino acids. The germline gives CDR1 SEHNR, CDR2 FQNEAQ (reference sequence). General observations from the study: Ileal or blood samples showed some GvH clones first, and such clones were also found in recipient marrow.

Generated by immunoSEQ multiplex PCR, the TCRdb table keeps only in-frame clones and is missing some. Seen here are 100,000 to 130,000 clones, 87% observed once, and the top ten hold less than 0.8%. This receptor was identified in a human donor who was the organ donor for an intestinal transplant. The chain uses TRBV7-9 and TRBJ2-6, with no clear D. This material consisted of unstimulated CD4+ T cells sorted from spleen or lymph node cells, taken before transplant. The CDR3 loop reads CASSPSNVLTF. CDR3 nucleotide sequence: TGTGCCAGCAGCCCCTCCAACGTCCTGACTTTC.